Listed below are T cell receptor beta chains from one sample, sequenced in a study of CD8+ T cells in alopecia areata. Sequencing was performed with immunoSEQ multiplex PCR; in TCRdb, only in-frame clones are kept and a portion is missing. The profile shows around 200,000 clones, 55% to 70% of them singletons. This specimen was CD4+ T cells sorted from blood, taken at week 4, from a patient treated with tofacitinib. These receptors came from a human donor with alopecia areata. The CDR3 runs from the conserved cysteine through the conserved F or W. Each record gives: CDR3 protein, J gene, V gene.

CDR3 protein: CASSLRPPLLGTGSNQPQHF; J gene: TRBJ1-5; V gene: TRBV27
CDR3 protein: CAWSVLTGELFF; J gene: TRBJ2-2; V gene: TRBV30
CDR3 protein: CASSQRGFDTQYF; J gene: TRBJ2-3; V gene: TRBV2
CDR3 protein: CASRGGSYEQYF; J gene: TRBJ2-7; V gene: TRBV5-6
CDR3 protein: CASRGPRVDTQYF; J gene: TRBJ2-3; V gene: TRBV2
CDR3 protein: CASSLKRDTDTQYF; J gene: TRBJ2-3; V gene: TRBV7-9
CDR3 protein: CATSIGGDSSNYGYTF; J gene: TRBJ1-2; V gene: TRBV15
CDR3 protein: CASSDGIYEQYF; J gene: TRBJ2-7; V gene: TRBV25-1
CDR3 protein: CASSQDLRLQQFF; J gene: TRBJ2-1; V gene: TRBV4-3
CDR3 protein: CAWSVGGPIGYTF; J gene: TRBJ1-2; V gene: TRBV30
CDR3 protein: CASCRGVPKNIQYF; J gene: TRBJ2-4; V gene: TRBV28
CDR3 protein: CSVGQRGGVGTQYF; J gene: TRBJ2-5; V gene: TRBV29-1
CDR3 protein: CASVGPRWEQYF; J gene: TRBJ2-7; V gene: TRBV6-6
CDR3 protein: CASSPGSTDTQYF; J gene: TRBJ2-3; V gene: TRBV6-4
CDR3 protein: CASSQDSPVPQTQYF; J gene: TRBJ2-5; V gene: TRBV4-1
CDR3 protein: CASSPTEGASYEQYF; J gene: TRBJ2-7; V gene: TRBV9
CDR3 protein: CASSQVEQGGYTF; J gene: TRBJ1-2; V gene: TRBV4-1
CDR3 protein: CSVAGGLAGNYEQYF; J gene: TRBJ2-7; V gene: TRBV29-1
CDR3 protein: CASSRDTDTEAFF; J gene: TRBJ1-1; V gene: TRBV6-5
CDR3 protein: CASSFFRDSQETQYF; J gene: TRBJ2-5; V gene: TRBV27
CDR3 protein: CASSPGFAGGQETQYF; J gene: TRBJ2-5; V gene: TRBV7-2
CDR3 protein: CASSPDGNYGYTF; J gene: TRBJ1-2; V gene: TRBV6-1
CDR3 protein: CASRHRVLAKNIQYF; J gene: TRBJ2-4; V gene: TRBV2
CDR3 protein: CASSFTSIETQYF; J gene: TRBJ2-5; V gene: TRBV5-4
CDR3 protein: CASSLERTKVLGANVLTF; J gene: TRBJ2-6; V gene: TRBV7-8
CDR3 protein: CASARVSSTDTQYF; J gene: TRBJ2-3; V gene: TRBV2
CDR3 protein: CTSSPDRGLADHEQFF; J gene: TRBJ2-1; V gene: TRBV1
CDR3 protein: CSVWTSGIGETQYF; J gene: TRBJ2-5; V gene: TRBV29-1
CDR3 protein: CSARQEETQYF; J gene: TRBJ2-5; V gene: TRBV20-1
CDR3 protein: CASSEAGVVSYTF; J gene: TRBJ1-2; V gene: TRBV2
CDR3 protein: CSVAGQNTDTQYF; J gene: TRBJ2-3; V gene: TRBV29-1
CDR3 protein: CASSLAVAADGELFF; J gene: TRBJ2-2; V gene: TRBV5-1
CDR3 protein: CSVEVVTRDYGYTF; J gene: TRBJ1-2; V gene: TRBV29-1
CDR3 protein: CSALRQGGGEQYF; J gene: TRBJ2-7; V gene: TRBV29-1
CDR3 protein: CATRPQFTYNEQFF; J gene: TRBJ2-1; V gene: TRBV5-1
CDR3 protein: CACTPGTRQETQYF; J gene: TRBJ2-5; V gene: TRBV30
CDR3 protein: CSVDISTEAFF; J gene: TRBJ1-1; V gene: TRBV29-1
CDR3 protein: CASSNTDTQYF; J gene: TRBJ2-3; V gene: TRBV5-1
CDR3 protein: CASSSTETQYF; J gene: TRBJ2-5; V gene: TRBV7-9
CDR3 protein: CASSSQQGLAYEQYF; J gene: TRBJ2-7; V gene: TRBV9
CDR3 protein: CASSLLGHYTDTQYF; J gene: TRBJ2-3; V gene: TRBV5-1
CDR3 protein: CASSLGTDIQYF; J gene: TRBJ2-4; V gene: TRBV7-2
CDR3 protein: CASSVSRNQETQYF; J gene: TRBJ2-5; V gene: TRBV18
CDR3 protein: CAWSLGLKAEAFF; J gene: TRBJ1-1; V gene: TRBV30
CDR3 protein: CASSFGDSSNQPQHF; J gene: TRBJ1-5; V gene: TRBV5-1
CDR3 protein: CATQQGGSKETQYF; J gene: TRBJ2-5; V gene: TRBV5-1
CDR3 protein: CASSKFKDLAFF; J gene: TRBJ1-1; V gene: TRBV28
CDR3 protein: CASSHPPRWTNSGANVLTF; J gene: TRBJ2-6; V gene: TRBV4-1
CDR3 protein: CASSSTRGGELFF; J gene: TRBJ2-2; V gene: TRBV4-1
CDR3 protein: CSVGLAGAKGEQYF; J gene: TRBJ2-7; V gene: TRBV29-1
CDR3 protein: CASTPGGPYNEQFF; J gene: TRBJ2-1; V gene: TRBV27
CDR3 protein: CASSSQGYNEQFF; J gene: TRBJ2-1; V gene: TRBV5-4
CDR3 protein: CASSFRYRAAYGYTF; J gene: TRBJ1-2; V gene: TRBV7-2
CDR3 protein: CASSLAGQAGNIQYF; J gene: TRBJ2-4; V gene: TRBV5-1